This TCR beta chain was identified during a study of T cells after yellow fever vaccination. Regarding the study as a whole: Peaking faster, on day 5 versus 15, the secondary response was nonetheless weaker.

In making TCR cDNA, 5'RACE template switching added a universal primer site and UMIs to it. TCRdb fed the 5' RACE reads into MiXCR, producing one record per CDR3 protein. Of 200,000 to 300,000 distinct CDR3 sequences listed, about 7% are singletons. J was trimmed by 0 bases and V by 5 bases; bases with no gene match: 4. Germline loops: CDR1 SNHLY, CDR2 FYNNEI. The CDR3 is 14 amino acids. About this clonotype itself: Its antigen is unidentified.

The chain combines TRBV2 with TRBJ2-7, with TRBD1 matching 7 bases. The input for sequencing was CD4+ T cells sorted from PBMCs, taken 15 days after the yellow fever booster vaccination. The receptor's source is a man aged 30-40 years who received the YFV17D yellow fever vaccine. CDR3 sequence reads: CASSRDRYSYEQYF. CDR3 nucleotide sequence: TGTGCCAGCAGTAGGGACAGATACTCCTACGAGCAGTACTTC.